This T cell receptor beta chain was obtained from a study of T cell repertoires in cytomegalovirus infection. TCRdb passed the reads through MiXCR, listing each CDR3 protein once. The sample has some 500,000 distinct CDR3 sequences; 33% are singletons. Study results and limitations: HLA-C-restricted, CMV-specific TCR beta clonotypes were dominant ex vivo.

The V end lost 8 bases, the J end lost 0 bases, and 6 bases lay between the germline ends. Germline values: CDR1 SEHNR, CDR2 FQNEAQ (reference sequence). This CDR3 has 12 residues. Concerning this clonotype: Its antigen is unknown.

Material: cultured PBMCs, obtained from culture after CMV antigen stimulation. The origin of this receptor is a human donor in good health (CMV status not recorded). Some clones in this sample may be carry-over from other donors' samples. V gene TRBV7-9 combines with J gene TRBJ2-3; no reliable D call. CDR3 sequence reads: CASVWSTDTQYF. Here the CDR3 DNA reads TGTGCCAGCGTCTGGAGCACAGATACGCAGTATTTT.